Shown below are 15 T cell receptor beta chains from a single sample sequenced in a study of T cell repertoires and HLA-DP antigens. Assay used: immunoSEQ multiplex PCR; TCRdb lists only in-frame clones, some missing. The top ten hold 0.27% of the sample, which has 90,000 to 130,000 clones, roughly 92% seen once. Their antigens are not known. Sequencing used CD4+ T cells from PBMCs. The receptors originated from a woman between 18 and 29 years old in good health and CMV-seronegative.

The chain recombines TRBV10-3 with TRBJ2-6, with D perhaps TRBD2 (5 bases). The CDR3 consists of 14 residues. Trimming left V 5 bases short and J 2 bases short, with 7 bases between. Germline lookup yields CDR1 ENHRY and CDR2 SYGVKD. CDR3 nucleotides: TGTGCCATCAGTAACGGGGCTGGGGCCAACGTCCTGACTTTC. Its translation is CAISNGAGANVLTF.

The chain couples TRBV5-1 to TRBJ2-5, with 14 bases identical to TRBD2. This CDR3 region has 19 residues. The V gene's germline CDR1 is SGHRS and CDR2 YFSETQ. The ends lost 4 bases at V and 4 bases at J; junction bases unmatched: 15. In DNA, the CDR3 is TGCGCCAGCAGCCCGGGACTAGCGGGAGCGGGTGGATTCGGAGAGACCCAGTACTTC. It specifies CASSPGLAGAGGFGETQYF.

J is TRBJ1-5 and V is TRBV2, with 10 bases identical to TRBD1. Germline-derived CDR1 and CDR2 are SNHLY and FYNNEI. V shed 5 bases, J shed 0 bases, and the junction held 10 bases outside the gene matches. The CDR3 runs to 18 residues. This chain's CDR3 is CASSKTGGTWYSNQPQHF. As DNA, the CDR3 is TGTGCCAGCAGTAAGACAGGGGGCACTTGGTATAGCAATCAGCCCCAGCATTTT. Filled out from reference TRBV2 and TRBJ1-5, the complete variable domain reads EPEVTQTPSHQVTQMGQEVILRCVPISNHLYFYWYRQILGQKVEFLVSFYNNEISEKSEIFDDQFSVERPDGSNFTLKIRSTKLEDSAMYFCASSKTGGTWYSNQPQHFGDGTRLSIL.

The chain uses TRBV7-3 and TRBJ1-2; TRBD1 is a possible D gene (6 bases). CDR1 and CDR2 from the germline V gene are SGHTA and FQGTGA. V was clipped by 3 bases and J by 8 bases, with 13 bases between them. The CDR3 loop spans 13 amino acids. The CDR3 nucleotides are TGTGCCAGCAGCTTTTTCCAGGGGAGAGGCTACACCTTC. Its translation is CASSFFQGRGYTF. Complete variable domain (other parts from reference TRBV7-3 and TRBJ1-2): GAGVSQTPSNKVTEKGKYVELRCDPISGHTALYWYRQSLGQGPEFLIYFQGTGAADDSGLPNDRFFAVRPEGSVSTLKIQRTERGDSAVYLCASSFFQGRGYTFGSGTRLTVV.

The CDR3 spells CASSISGGGSQPQHF. The DNA for the CDR3 is TGTGCCAGTAGTATATCCGGAGGAGGGAGCCAGCCCCAGCATTTT. The gene calls are TRBV19 and TRBJ1-5; D not resolved. CDR1 is LNHDA and CDR2 is SQIVND in the germline V gene (reference sequence). The CDR3 is made up of 15 amino acids. V was pared by 2 bases and J by 7 bases, with 15 bases between.

The CDR3 DNA follows: TGTGCCAGCAGCGTTCCAGGGAACACTGAAGCTTTCTTT. Its translation: CASSVPGNTEAFF. V gene TRBV9 combines with J gene TRBJ1-1; D unresolved. Trimming left V 2 bases short and J 1 base short, with 6 bases between. This CDR3 contains 13 residues. The V gene's germline CDR1 is SGDLS and CDR2 YYNGEE. Combining the CDR3 with reference TRBV9 and TRBJ1-1 gives the whole variable domain DSGVTQTPKHLITATGQRVTLRCSPRSGDLSVYWYQQSLDQGLQFLIQYYNGEERAKGNILERFSAQQFPDLHSELNLSSLELGDSALYFCASSVPGNTEAFFGQGTRLTVV.

In its sample, this clone was seen once. This chain links TRBV5-6 with TRBJ2-7; the match to TRBD1 covers 11 bases. The CDR3 has 16 amino acids. After removal of 4 bases from V and 3 bases from J, the junction contained 9 bases not matched to a gene. Germline V gene data show CDR1 as SGHDT and CDR2 as YYEEEE. The CDR3 reads CASSAGTGGFFYEQYF. The CDR3 coding sequence is TGTGCCAGCAGCGCCGGGACAGGGGGGTTCTTCTACGAGCAGTACTTC.

The chain joins TRBV5-8 to TRBJ2-7; D is unclear. The CDR3 loop spans 12 amino acids. V was pared by 0 bases and J by 4 bases, with 5 bases between. Germline assignment: CDR1 SGHTS and CDR2 YDEGEE. This CDR3 is CASSLVLYEQYV. The CDR3 DNA is TGTGCCAGCAGCTTGGTCCTTTACGAGCAGTACGTC.

This rearrangement joins TRBV12-5 to TRBJ1-4, with 7 bases matching TRBD1. This CDR3 region has 14 residues. Trimming removed 6 bases from V and 6 bases from J; junction bases left unmatched: 7. Germline assignment: CDR1 LGHNT and CDR2 FRNRAP. CDR3 loop: CASGARDSYEKLFF. For the CDR3, the DNA is TGTGCTAGTGGGGCCCGGGACAGTTATGAAAAACTGTTTTTT.

The count of this clone is one. This chain joins TRBV9 and TRBJ2-1; weak D call: TRBD2 (7 bases). The CDR3 runs 13 residues. Per germline, CDR1 SGDLS and CDR2 YYNGEE. V was shortened by 9 bases and J by 8 bases, with 18 bases between the two germline ends. CDR3 in DNA: TGTGCCACCGGACGGGGGGCCCACGATGAGCAGTTCTTC. Translation gives CATGRGAHDEQFF.

The chain is built from TRBV27 and TRBJ2-1; D may be TRBD1 (6 bases). In germline, CDR1 is MNHEY, CDR2 SMNVEV (reference sequence). The CDR3 is made up of 15 amino acids. Deletions cut 7 bases from V and 0 bases from J, with 13 bases between. This CDR3 is CASTGTKSSYNEQFF. The DNA for the CDR3 is TGTGCCAGCACCGGGACAAAAAGCTCCTACAATGAGCAGTTCTTC.

The rearrangement joins TRBV19 to TRBJ2-1; D may be TRBD2 (6 bases). The CDR3 has 16 amino acids. V lost 6 bases, J lost 0 bases, and 15 bases lay in between. Germline-derived CDR1 and CDR2 are LNHDA and SQIVND (reference sequence). The CDR3 reads CASRLNGGTSYNEQFF. The CDR3 coding sequence is TGTGCCAGTAGACTAAATGGGGGGACCTCCTACAATGAGCAGTTCTTC.

In its sample, this clone was seen a few times. The chain employs TRBV10-3 and TRBJ2-5, with D tentatively TRBD1 (6 bases). Trimming shortened V by 8 bases and J by 2 bases, and 9 bases separated the two germline ends. Germline V gene data show CDR1 as ENHRY and CDR2 as SYGVKD. This CDR3 has 12 amino acids. This chain's CDR3 is CAIRDKQETQYF. In DNA, the CDR3 is TGTGCCATCCGGGACAAACAAGAGACCCAGTACTTC.

The genes are TRBV5-4 and TRBJ2-5, with D tentatively TRBD2 (6 bases). V was shortened by 2 bases and J by 4 bases, with 12 bases between the two germline ends. Germline CDR1 and CDR2: SGHNT and YYREEE (reference sequence). CDR3 length equals 14 residues. The CDR3 DNA sequence: TGTGCCAGCAGCTTATCATTGGGGGGAGAGACCCAGTACTTC. Amino acids: CASSLSLGGETQYF.

This rearrangement joins TRBV28 to TRBJ2-5, with TRBD1 matching over 9 bases. The germline gives CDR1 MDHEN, CDR2 SYDVKM. Trimming at V came to 5 bases and at J to 5 bases, leaving 9 bases not matched to a gene. This CDR3 is 15 amino acids long. CDR3 DNA sequence: TGTGCCAGCAGTGATACGACAGGGGGTCTGGAGACCCAGTACTTC. It encodes CASSDTTGGLETQYF.